The 22 T cell receptor beta chains below all came from one sample that was sequenced in a study of PD-1 blockade in classical Hodgkin lymphoma. The sample's time point: newly diagnosed, previously untreated cHL patient sample. Here immunoSEQ multiplex PCR was the method, and the copy in TCRdb shows in-frame clones only, minus some. This sample has around 30,000 clones; just over 90% occur once, and the top ten carry roughly 3.8%. Sequenced sample: peripheral blood mononuclear cells (PBMCs). The source is a human donor with classical Hodgkin lymphoma.

The chain recombines TRBV18 with TRBJ2-1; 12 positions agree with TRBD1. V trimming: 3 bases; J trimming: 5 bases; junction bases outside the gene matches: 2. The CDR3 contains 15 residues. Germline V gene lookup returns CDR1 KGHSH and CDR2 LQKENI. The CDR3 region has the DNA TGTGCCAGCTCACCCGGGACAGGGGGCAACAATGAGCAGTTCTTC. It yields the protein CASSPGTGGNNEQFF.

The rearrangement links TRBV6-1 to TRBJ2-7; TRBD2 agrees at 7 bases. CDR1 MNHNS and CDR2 SASEGT come from the germline V gene. This CDR3 has 14 amino acids. Trimming cost V 3 bases and J 2 bases; bases outside gene matches: 4. The CDR3 sequence: CASSDPAGAYEQYF. The CDR3 DNA reads TGTGCCAGCAGTGACCCGGCGGGAGCCTACGAGCAGTACTTC.

V and J are TRBV7-6 and TRBJ2-5; 7 bases map to TRBD1. The CDR3 is 15 amino acids. V shed 5 bases and J 4 bases; nucleotides not matched to a gene: 10. CDR1 SGHVS and CDR2 FNYEAQ come from the germline V gene. Here the CDR3 DNA reads TGTGCCAGCAGCGGCCCCGGGACAGCTTTAGAGACCCAGTACTTC. This sequence encodes CASSGPGTALETQYF.

This chain connects TRBV18 to TRBJ2-2; no clear D gene. Germline V gene lookup returns CDR1 KGHSH and CDR2 LQKENI. Trimming removed 3 bases at V and 4 bases at J, with 9 bases between. The CDR3 extends over 14 amino acids. CDR3 coding DNA: TGTGCCAGCTCACCTCAGGAGAGCACCGGGGAGCTGTTTTTT. This encodes CASSPQESTGELFF.

J is TRBJ2-3 and V is TRBV27; 15 nucleotides line up with TRBD2. This CDR3 comprises 15 residues. Losses at the gene ends were 5 bases for V and 8 bases for J; bases not matched to a gene: 5. Germline values: CDR1 MNHEY, CDR2 SMNVEV (reference sequence). Here the CDR3 reads CASSPWTSGRGTQYF. CDR3 DNA: TGTGCCAGCAGTCCCTGGACTAGCGGGAGGGGTACGCAGTATTTT.

The rearrangement links TRBV11-2 to TRBJ2-1; perhaps TRBD2 as D (5 bases). From germline, CDR1 is SGHAT and CDR2 FQNNGV. V lost 1 base and J lost 4, with 5 bases in between. The CDR3 loop spans 13 amino acids. CDR3 residues: CASSLGTYNEQFF. CDR3 DNA: TGTGCCAGCAGCTTAGGGACTTACAATGAGCAGTTCTTC.

The rearrangement uses TRBV11-2 and TRBJ2-2; D is unclear. The CDR3 spans 14 residues. V gave up 4 bases and J gave up 1 base, with 7 bases separating them. CDR1 is SGHAT, CDR2 FQNNGV, per germline. CDR3 in amino acids: CASSSGRNTGELFF. The CDR3 nucleotides are TGTGCCAGCAGCTCCGGCAGGAACACCGGGGAGCTGTTTTTT. Together with reference TRBV11-2 and TRBJ2-2, the CDR3 gives the full variable domain: EAGVAQSPRYKIIEKRQSVAFWCNPISGHATLYWYQQILGQGPKLLIQFQNNGVVDDSQLPKDRFSAERLKGVDSTLKIQPAKLEDSAVYLCASSSGRNTGELFFGEGSRLTVL.

This clone was detected once. This sequence joins TRBV19 and TRBJ2-1, with 10 nucleotides matching TRBD2. CDR3 length: 15 amino acids. V was pared by 4 bases and J by 10 bases, with 10 bases of the junction left unmatched. Germline V gene lookup returns CDR1 LNHDA and CDR2 SQIVND (reference sequence). The CDR3 is CASSTGSSGSQEQFF. The CDR3 nucleotides read TGTGCCAGTAGTACAGGGTCTAGCGGGAGTCAGGAGCAGTTCTTC.

The rearrangement uses TRBV15 and TRBJ1-2; TRBD1 might be the D (6 bases). Germline V gene data show CDR1 as LNHNV and CDR2 as YYDKDF (reference sequence). Trimming took 5 bases from V and 4 from J, leaving 26 bases between them. This CDR3 has 18 amino acids. For the CDR3, the DNA is TGTGCCACCAGCGGCCCCACGGCGGGGGGGCGCCTTACCTATGGCTACACCTTC. Encoded protein: CATSGPTAGGRLTYGYTF.

The rearrangement joins TRBV19 to TRBJ2-3; D possibly corresponds to TRBD2 (6 bases). Germline V gives CDR1 LNHDA, CDR2 SQIVND (reference sequence). The CDR3 is 17 amino acids. The germline V and J ends were trimmed by 6 bases and 0 bases, with 19 bases remaining between them. The CDR3 nucleotides are TGTGCCAGTAGCATCGCGCCGGGACTGGGGAGCACAGATACGCAGTATTTT. Encoded protein: CASSIAPGLGSTDTQYF.

The chain links TRBV10-3 to TRBJ2-1; TRBD1 is a possible D gene (5 bases). The V end lost 7 bases, the J end lost 0 bases, and 13 bases lay between the germline ends. The CDR3 contains 15 residues. Per the germline V gene, CDR1 is ENHRY and CDR2 is SYGVKD. CDR3 sequence reads: CAITRQPDSYNEQFF. CDR3 sequence (DNA): TGTGCCATCACACGACAGCCCGACTCCTACAATGAGCAGTTCTTC.

The V gene is TRBV29-1, the J gene TRBJ1-4; 11 nucleotides match TRBD1. CDR1 SQVTM and CDR2 ANQGSEA come from the germline V gene. The junction had 8 bases not matched to a gene; V was cut back by 7 bases and J by 7 bases. This CDR3 has 14 residues. CDR3 sequence (DNA): TGCAGCGCTAGAGGACAGGGGGCGGGTGAAAAACTGTTTTTT. Translated, it gives CSARGQGAGEKLFF.

V gene TRBV2 combines with J gene TRBJ2-2; 8 bases match TRBD1. CDR1 SNHLY and CDR2 FYNNEI come from the germline V gene. The CDR3 covers 13 residues. Losses at the gene ends were 8 bases for V and 5 bases for J; bases not matched to a gene: 4. The CDR3 is CASRTGYTGELFF. CDR3 nucleotide sequence: TGTGCCAGCCGGACAGGGTATACCGGGGAGCTGTTTTTT. Full variable domain (rest looked up from reference TRBV2 and TRBJ2-2): EPEVTQTPSHQVTQMGQEVILRCVPISNHLYFYWYRQILGQKVEFLVSFYNNEISEKSEIFDDQFSVERPDGSNFTLKIRSTKLEDSAMYFCASRTGYTGELFFGEGSRLTVL.

The V gene is TRBV19, the J gene TRBJ1-1; D is unresolved. Germline assignment: CDR1 LNHDA and CDR2 SQIVND (reference sequence). V lost 4 bases and J lost 1, with 7 bases in between. CDR3 size: 13 residues. The CDR3: CASSNSKNTEAFF. As DNA, the CDR3 is TGTGCCAGTAGTAATTCCAAGAACACTGAAGCTTTCTTT.

The genes are TRBV5-1 and TRBJ2-3; D is possibly TRBD1 (5 bases). The CDR3 is made up of 15 amino acids. CDR1 and CDR2 (germline): SGHRS, YFSETQ. Between the trimmed V and J ends, which lost 4 bases and 0 bases, there was a span of 12 bases. The CDR3 DNA reads as TGCGCCAGCAGCATCAGGGTTAGCAGCACAGATACGCAGTATTTT. Its protein product is CASSIRVSSTDTQYF.

The J gene is TRBJ2-7, the V gene TRBV6-6; D unresolved. V lost 5 bases and J 2 bases, leaving 10 bases between the germline ends. The CDR3 is 13 residues long. The V gene's germline CDR1 is MNHNY and CDR2 SVGAGI (reference sequence). In nucleotides, the CDR3 is TGTGCCAGCAGTACCTCAGTGGCCTACGAGCAGTACTTC. Translating gives CASSTSVAYEQYF.

CDR3 in amino acids: CASSFSGNTEAFF. CDR3 in DNA: TGTGCCAGCAGTTTTTCTGGGAACACTGAAGCTTTCTTT. V usage is TRBV27 and J usage is TRBJ1-1; D uncertain. Germline CDR1 MNHEY, CDR2 SMNVEV (reference sequence). V lost 3 bases to trimming and J lost 1 base, with 6 bases between them. The CDR3 extends over 13 amino acids.

This clone was seen only once. This chain joins TRBV28 and TRBJ2-7, with D uncertain. CDR1 and CDR2 from the germline V gene are MDHEN and SYDVKM. The CDR3 consists of 12 residues. Trimming pared 7 bases from V and 4 bases from J, leaving 11 bases between. The CDR3 DNA follows: TGTGCCAGCACCAGTGCCGGGTACGAGCAGTACTTC. It encodes CASTSAGYEQYF.

V gene TRBV19 combines with J gene TRBJ2-1; the match to TRBD2 covers 10 bases. The CDR3 has 16 residues. Looked up from germline, CDR1 is LNHDA and CDR2 is SQIVND (reference sequence). Trimming took 0 bases from V and 9 from J; bases not matched to a gene: 8. The CDR3 coding sequence is TGTGCCAGTAGTATAGATCGGCTAGCGGGAGCCCGTGAGCAGTTCTTC. Amino acid sequence: CASSIDRLAGAREQFF.

The CDR3 reads CASWGGGTNEKLFF. The CDR3 DNA reads as TGTGCCAGCTGGGGTGGGGGCACTAATGAAAAACTGTTTTTT. The J gene is TRBJ1-4, the V gene TRBV27; weak D call: TRBD1 (6 bases). The V end lost 8 bases, the J end lost 2 bases, and 12 bases lay between the germline ends. Germline V gives CDR1 MNHEY, CDR2 SMNVEV (reference sequence). This CDR3 contains 14 residues.

The J gene is TRBJ2-2, the V gene TRBV7-2; 13 bases are shared with TRBD2. This CDR3 is built from 16 residues. V dropped 4 bases and J dropped 6; count of bases not matched to a gene: 5. Germline CDR1 reads SGHTA; CDR2 reads FQGNSA. The chain's CDR3 is CASSWTSGRISGELFF. CDR3 sequence (DNA): TGTGCCAGCAGCTGGACTAGCGGGAGAATTTCCGGGGAGCTGTTTTTT.

The chain couples TRBV6-5 to TRBJ2-1; D is perhaps TRBD2 (6 bases). The V gene lost 3 bases and the J gene lost 1 base, with 10 bases spanning the gap. CDR1 and CDR2 from the germline V gene are MNHEY and SVGAGI. The CDR3 length is 15 residues. The chain's CDR3 is CASSYSGGSYNEQFF. The CDR3 DNA reads TGTGCCAGCAGTTATTCCGGGGGTTCCTACAATGAGCAGTTCTTC.